This TCR beta chain was sequenced for a study of post-analysis software for immune sequencing data (dated by TCRdb to about 2015). Looking at the study overall: Disease courses on record covered relapsing-remitting, secondary progressive and progressive-relapsing multiple sclerosis, though some patients had no subtype annotation. Patient repertoires were compared against 11 to 12 previously published healthy control repertoires from donors aged roughly 6 to 28 years. A subset of samples was prepared in parallel using single-end sample barcoding, then pooled and co-amplified after Illumina adapter ligation.

To demonstrate the VDJtools post-analysis software, the study profiled TCR beta repertoires from the peripheral blood of about 13 young patients with multiple sclerosis. The multiple sclerosis patients were children and adolescents between roughly 6 and 17 years of age. Library preparation used PCR. TCRdb records Illumina HiSeq 2500 as the sequencer. Unique molecular identifiers were incorporated into TCR beta cDNA libraries to reduce PCR and sequencing biases. Roughly 500,000 cDNA molecules were obtained per 1 to 10 million input T cells, so each molecule approximated one T cell. The patient libraries were prepared and sequenced with the same protocol used for the earlier healthy control dataset. Within a given batch, samples were prepared together, multiplexed and sequenced on the same HiSeq lane. The authors' pipeline ran thus. MIGEC handled the raw barcoded reads, throwing out single-read molecular identifier groups before consensus assembly and CDR3 extraction. VDJtools was used for post-analysis of the clonotype tables, and diversity was normalized by down-sampling every dataset to the size of the smallest sample. Repertoire overlap clustering matched CDR3 amino acid but not nucleotide sequences to correct batch-related cross-sample contamination. TCRdb reprocessed the public reads (quality trimming at Q25 with fastp, clone calling with MiXCR) and kept in-frame beta chains. Merged by CDR3 protein, the rows form single entries marked with the most common genes and DNA. The V and J calls shown here were made by TCRdb, not taken from the authors' results. For this sample the table gives 740,000 or so distinct CDR3 sequences, of which about 57% were detected only once. Over 4% of the sample goes to the ten largest clones.

Comment on this clonotype: This clone's antigen is unknown. A junction boundary mismatches the germline segment, possibly from a read error.

Broader findings and caveats from the paper: Significantly higher frequencies in patients than in controls were found for five or six TRBV segments, including TRBV5-6, TRBV5-1 and TRBV20-1. Direct clustering with F measure showed strong co-clustering of samples prepared in the same batch, prompting a batch-effect correction. The multiple sclerosis patient group was slightly younger than the control group. Compared with controls, multiple sclerosis patients had significantly lower normalized Chao1 diversity, a finding suggesting substantial peripheral T-cell clonal expansion.

In the germline V gene, CDR1 corresponds to SQVTM and CDR2 to ANQGSEA. From the cysteine through the phenylalanine, the CDR3 covers 17 amino acids. CDR3 DNA only is kept here, 51 bases in frame from base 1. The receptor comes from a girl aged 10-17 years with multiple sclerosis. The rearranged chain carries TRBV29-1 and TRBJ2-1; TRBD2 fits 9 bases in the junction. The specimen sequenced was blood. The nucleotide sequence is given as TGCAGCGTCGAAGGGGTAGCGGGGGTAAACGCCTACAATGAGCGGTTCTTC. This is translated as CSVEGVAGVNAYNERFF.